These 27 T cell receptor beta chains were all obtained from the same sample, sequenced in a study of blood T cell repertoires in COVID-19. The method was immunoSEQ multiplex PCR; TCRdb's version includes in-frame clones alone and lacks a portion of them. The table lists 150,000 to 200,000 clones, approximately 87% of them singletons. Sequencing was carried out using peripheral blood. These receptors came from a woman younger than 30 who had recovered from COVID-19.

DNA of the CDR3: TGTGCCAGCAGCCCCCTCGGGGAGGGACGTCAGCCCCAGCATTTT. This gives the protein CASSPLGEGRQPQHF. The chain uses TRBV4-2 and TRBJ1-5; possibly TRBD1 for D (5 bases). V dropped 4 bases and J dropped 6 bases, with 16 bases sitting between them. The CDR3 contains 15 residues. CDR1 and CDR2 (germline): LGHNA, YNFKEQ.

The genes are TRBV12-3 or TRBV12-4 and TRBJ2-4; D is perhaps TRBD2 (6 bases). The CDR3 runs to 13 residues. Trimming cost V 2 bases and J 6 bases, with 8 bases left between them. CDR3 protein: CASSLWGGNIQYF. For the CDR3, the DNA is TGTGCCAGCAGTTTATGGGGAGGAAACATTCAGTACTTC.

The V call is TRBV5-1, the J call TRBJ1-6; TRBD1 matches at 7 bases. J gave up 10 bases and V 0 bases, and 10 bases lay outside the gene matches. This CDR3 spans 16 amino acids. Germline CDR1 and CDR2: SGHRS and YFSETQ. CDR3 DNA: TGCGCCAGCAGCTTGGTTGGGGACAGCGGACGATCACCCCTCCACTTT. Translated: CASSLVGDSGRSPLHF. Drawing the rest from reference TRBV5-1 and TRBJ1-6, the complete variable domain is KAGVTQTPRYLIKTRGQQVTLSCSPISGHRSVSWYQQTPGQGLQFLFEYFSETQRNKGNFPGRFSGRQFSNSRSEMNVSTLELGDSALYLCASSLVGDSGRSPLHFGNGTRLTVT.

The chain couples TRBV7-2 to TRBJ1-1, with TRBD1 matching over 7 bases. Trimming at V came to 2 bases and at J to 0 bases, leaving 12 bases not matched to a gene. The CDR3 has 18 amino acids. Looked up from germline, CDR1 is SGHTA and CDR2 is FQGNSA. The CDR3 sequence: CASSLWGGDSFMNTEAFF. CDR3 nucleotides: TGTGCCAGCAGCTTATGGGGTGGGGACAGCTTCATGAACACTGAAGCTTTCTTT. Full variable domain (outside the CDR3, taken from reference TRBV7-2 and TRBJ1-1): GAGVSQSPSNKVTEKGKDVELRCDPISGHTALYWYRQSLGQGLEFLIYFQGNSAPDKSGLPSDRFSAERTGGSVSTLTIQRTQQEDSAVYLCASSLWGGDSFMNTEAFFGQGTRLTVV.

This chain uses TRBV15 with TRBJ2-7; no definite D call. Germline V gene sequence: CDR1 LNHNV, CDR2 YYDKDF (reference sequence). V lost 0 bases and J 4 bases, leaving 4 bases between the germline ends. CDR3 length equals 12 residues. CDR3 loop: CATSRDMYEQYV. The CDR3 nucleotides read TGTGCCACCAGCAGAGATATGTACGAGCAGTACGTC.

The V call is TRBV10-2, the J call TRBJ1-1; tentative D call: TRBD1 (5 bases). V dropped 1 base and J dropped 1 base, with 7 bases sitting between them. Per germline, CDR1 WSHSY and CDR2 SAAADI. The CDR3 consists of 14 residues. In nucleotides, the CDR3 is TGCGCCAGCAGTGAGTGGGGGGAGAACACTGAAGCTTTCTTT. Amino acids: CASSEWGENTEAFF.

The genes are TRBV7-6 and TRBJ2-7, with D maybe TRBD1 (6 bases). Trimming removed 9 bases from V and 3 bases from J, with 15 bases in between. The CDR3 has 13 amino acids. CDR1 is SGHVS and CDR2 is FNYEAQ in the germline V gene. The CDR3 DNA sequence: TGTGCCAGTGCGGTGGGGGCAAGCTACGAGCAGTACTTC. Protein product: CASAVGASYEQYF.

The chain recombines TRBV5-1 with TRBJ2-7, with TRBD2 matching over 13 bases. Per the germline V gene, CDR1 is SGHRS and CDR2 is YFSETQ. The CDR3 totals 15 residues. The V and J ends lost 4 bases and 2 bases, in that order; junction bases with no gene match: 3. The CDR3 DNA sequence: TGCGCCAGCAGCCCGGGACTAGCGGGACCCTACGAGCAGTACGTC. Translation gives CASSPGLAGPYEQYV.

V is TRBV4-3 and J is TRBJ2-3; D is ambiguous. CDR1 LGHNA and CDR2 YSLEER come from the germline V gene. The CDR3 has 15 amino acids. Trimming cost V 0 bases and J 5 bases, with 12 bases left between them. The CDR3 region is CASSQDNTELDTQYF. The CDR3, as DNA: TGCGCCAGCAGCCAAGATAATACAGAGTTAGATACGCAGTATTTT.

The J gene is TRBJ2-1, the V gene TRBV5-1; the match to TRBD1 covers 7 bases. V dropped 3 bases and J dropped 14; count of bases not matched to a gene: 23. This CDR3 region has 17 residues. Germline V gene data show CDR1 as SGHRS and CDR2 as YFSETQ. CDR3 loop: CASSWEPPRGHAPLEFF. CDR3 in DNA: TGCGCCAGCAGCTGGGAGCCCCCAAGGGGGCATGCTCCATTAGAGTTCTTC.

The V call is TRBV7-2, the J call TRBJ1-1; D is possibly TRBD1 (6 bases). CDR1 and CDR2 (germline): SGHTA, FQGNSA. V lost 5 bases, J lost 1 base, and 17 bases lay in between. The CDR3 runs to 16 residues. CDR3 region: CASSVTGTSKNTEAFF. In DNA form, the CDR3 reads TGTGCCAGCAGCGTCACAGGGACCTCAAAGAACACTGAAGCTTTCTTT.

CDR3 loop: CASSQVQTGADEAFF. CDR3 coding DNA: TGCGCCAGCAGCCAAGTTCAGACAGGGGCAGATGAAGCTTTCTTT. This chain uses TRBV4-3 with TRBJ1-1, with 8 bases lining up with TRBD1. Germline CDR1 and CDR2: LGHNA and YSLEER. This CDR3 is built from 15 residues. The V segment lost 1 base and the J segment 7 bases; nucleotides outside the gene matches: 8.

This chain joins TRBV7-9 and TRBJ1-6; the D gene is possibly TRBD1 (5 bases). The germline V gene encodes CDR1 SEHNR and CDR2 FQNEAQ (reference sequence). The CDR3 has 16 residues. Trimming shortened V by 1 base and J by 7 bases, and 14 bases separated the two germline ends. Here the CDR3 reads CASSLDFSGGNSPLHF. The DNA of the CDR3 is TGTGCCAGCAGCTTAGATTTTTCGGGGGGGAATTCACCCCTCCACTTT.

V gene TRBV7-2 combines with J gene TRBJ2-1, with a possible D match to TRBD1 (5 bases). Trimming took off 2 bases at V and 10 bases at J, with 12 bases between the two ends. CDR1 and CDR2 (germline): SGHTA, FQGNSA. This CDR3 spans 13 amino acids. The CDR3 is CASSLLVGQEQFF. The CDR3 DNA reads as TGTGCCAGCAGCTTATTAGTGGGGCAGGAGCAGTTCTTC.

The V call is TRBV5-6, the J call TRBJ2-7; 10 nucleotides line up with TRBD1. Germline V gene data show CDR1 as SGHDT and CDR2 as YYEEEE. With 7 bases clipped from V and 4 bases from J, the junction kept 5 bases outside the gene matches. This CDR3 is built from 13 residues. This CDR3 is CASGPGQGYEQYF. In DNA, the CDR3 is TGTGCCAGCGGACCGGGACAGGGGTACGAGCAGTACTTC.

About this clone itself: Other DNA sequences in this sample translate to the same CDR3. The chain carries TRBV2 and TRBJ2-3; a weak D match, TRBD2 (5 bases). In germline, CDR1 is SNHLY, CDR2 FYNNEI. Between the trimmed V and J ends, which lost 6 bases and 0 bases, there was a span of 7 bases. The CDR3 is made up of 13 amino acids. In nucleotides, the CDR3 is TGTGCCAGCAGCGGGGAAAGCACAGATACGCAGTATTTT. It codes for CASSGESTDTQYF. The full variable domain, rest sourced from reference TRBV2 and TRBJ2-3, is EPEVTQTPSHQVTQMGQEVILRCVPISNHLYFYWYRQILGQKVEFLVSFYNNEISEKSEIFDDQFSVERPDGSNFTLKIRSTKLEDSAMYFCASSGESTDTQYFGPGTRLTVL.

In the case of this clone: An end of the junction does not agree with germline; a read error may underlie this. This chain connects TRBV7-7 to TRBJ2-2; D unresolved. From germline, CDR1 is SSHAT and CDR2 FNYEAQ (reference sequence). The CDR3 is 13 residues long. Here the CDR3 reads CASSLEVLGELFF. The CDR3 DNA reads TGTGCTAGCAGCTTAGAAGTACTCGGGGAGCTGTTTTTT.

J is TRBJ2-3 and V is TRBV24-1, with a possible D match to TRBD1 (5 bases). With 3 bases removed from V and 2 bases from J, the gap between germline ends came to 14 bases. This CDR3 is built from 16 residues. Per the germline V gene, CDR1 is KGHDR and CDR2 is SFDVKD. The CDR3 loop is CATSDPQGSATDTQYF. In DNA, the CDR3 is TGTGCCACCAGTGATCCCCAGGGATCCGCCACAGATACGCAGTATTTT.

The chain links TRBV27 to TRBJ2-7; perhaps TRBD2 as D (6 bases). The V end was cut by 8 bases, the J end by 5 bases, with 10 bases between. This CDR3 region has 11 residues. Germline assignment: CDR1 MNHEY and CDR2 SMNVEV (reference sequence). In DNA, the CDR3 is TGTGCCAGCCTCGGGGGTAACGAGCAGTACTTC. Translation: CASLGGNEQYF.

The chain recombines TRBV6-5 with TRBJ1-2, with D possibly matching TRBD1 (6 bases). The CDR3 loop spans 12 amino acids. Per the germline V gene, CDR1 is MNHEY and CDR2 is SVGAGI. V lost 6 bases and J lost 3, with 8 bases in between. For the CDR3, the DNA is TGTGCCAGCAGCGGACAGTACTATGGCTACACCTTC. Amino acids: CASSGQYYGYTF.

V is TRBV9 and J is TRBJ1-4; 12 nucleotides align to TRBD1. Looked up from germline, CDR1 is SGDLS and CDR2 is YYNGEE. CDR3 length: 14 residues. V was pared by 2 bases and J by 11 bases, with 4 bases of the junction left unmatched. The DNA of the CDR3 is TGTGCCAGCAGCGTGGGACAGGGGGCATGGAAACTGTTTTTT. Residues: CASSVGQGAWKLFF.

This chain joins TRBV7-2 and TRBJ2-3; TRBD1 is a possible D gene (6 bases). CDR1 SGHTA and CDR2 FQGNSA come from the germline V gene. The CDR3 spans 14 residues. V was cut by 7 bases and J by 2 bases, with 13 bases left in between. CDR3: CASTRGHHTDTQYF. The CDR3 coding sequence is TGTGCCAGCACCCGGGGACATCACACAGATACGCAGTATTTT.

V and J are TRBV9 and TRBJ1-1, with D hard to call. Trimming shortened V by 0 bases and J by 6 bases, and 12 bases separated the two germline ends. The germline V gene has CDR1 SGDLS and CDR2 YYNGEE. This CDR3 has 14 amino acids. The CDR3 DNA reads TGTGCCAGCAGCGTAGAGCTGAATATGGCTGAAGCTTTCTTT. This encodes CASSVELNMAEAFF.

The rearrangement uses TRBV5-8 and TRBJ2-5; 9 bases match TRBD1. After removal of 10 bases from V and 0 bases from J, the junction contained 10 bases not matched to a gene. The germline V gene has CDR1 SGHTS and CDR2 YDEGEE. This CDR3 region has 15 residues. CDR3: CASTPGQGHQETQYF. The DNA for the CDR3 is TGTGCCTCCACTCCGGGACAGGGACACCAAGAGACCCAGTACTTC.

This clone was picked up one time. The chain carries TRBV9 and TRBJ2-3; 13 positions match TRBD2. CDR1 is SGDLS, CDR2 YYNGEE, per germline. The CDR3 runs to 16 residues. The J segment lost 3 bases and the V segment lost 3 bases, leaving 4 bases of the junction unmatched. CDR3 sequence: CASSGTSGGVTDTQYF. CDR3 sequence (DNA): TGTGCCAGCAGCGGGACTAGCGGGGGCGTAACAGATACGCAGTATTTT.

The CDR3 nucleotides are TGTGCCAGCAGCCGACTAGCGGGAGCGGTCGGGGAGCTGTTTTTT. Its protein is CASSRLAGAVGELFF. The gene calls are TRBV5-4 and TRBJ2-2; TRBD2 matches 12 bases. The CDR3 spans 15 residues. The V gene's germline CDR1 is SGHNT and CDR2 YYREEE (reference sequence). V lost 4 bases and J lost 7; bases outside the gene matches: 5. The full variable domain, with the rest looked up from reference TRBV5-4 and TRBJ2-2, is ETGVTQSPTHLIKTRGQQVTLRCSSQSGHNTVSWYQQALGQGPQFIFQYYREEENGRGNFPPRFSGLQFPNYSSELNVNALELDDSALYLCASSRLAGAVGELFFGEGSRLTVL.

The chain joins TRBV6-1 to TRBJ1-5; TRBD1 might be the D (6 bases). Germline V lookup: CDR1 MNHNS, CDR2 SASEGT. This CDR3 is built from 16 residues. V was trimmed by 2 bases and J by 2 bases, leaving 13 bases between them. The CDR3 DNA follows: TGTGCCAGCAGTGAAATGATTGCAGGGGGCAATCAGCCCCAGCATTTT. Protein sequence: CASSEMIAGGNQPQHF.